Given below is one TCR beta chain in context. CDR3 length equals 14 residues. Germline V CDR1 and CDR2: LNHDA, SQIVND (reference sequence). The germline V and J ends were trimmed by 7 bases and 0 bases, with 9 bases remaining between them. The data were taken from a study of OX40 agonist ivuxolimab in advanced cancers. Turning to the study itself: Ivuxolimab is an agonistic anti-OX40 (CD134) antibody, and patients were treated with it.

Produced via immunoSEQ multiplex PCR; TCRdb's table is partial and in-frame only. The table includes approximately 100,000 clones, 75% to 95% detected once. The receptor comes from an adult with an advanced solid tumor such as melanoma, head and neck, liver or kidney cancer. The chain combines TRBV19 with TRBJ1-4; D remains unclear. Sequenced material: CD4+ or CD8+ T cells sorted from blood, taken in a trial of the OX40 agonist ivuxolimab. The CDR3 reads CASNDGATNEKLFF. The CDR3 coding sequence is TGTGCCAGTAATGACGGTGCAACTAATGAAAAACTGTTTTTT. The complete variable domain, with remaining parts taken from reference TRBV19 and TRBJ1-4, reads DGGITQSPKYLFRKEGQNVTLSCEQNLNHDAMYWYRQDPGQGLRLIYYSQIVNDFQKGDIAEGYSVSREKKESFPLTVTSAQKNPTAFYLCASNDGATNEKLFFGSGTQLSVL.